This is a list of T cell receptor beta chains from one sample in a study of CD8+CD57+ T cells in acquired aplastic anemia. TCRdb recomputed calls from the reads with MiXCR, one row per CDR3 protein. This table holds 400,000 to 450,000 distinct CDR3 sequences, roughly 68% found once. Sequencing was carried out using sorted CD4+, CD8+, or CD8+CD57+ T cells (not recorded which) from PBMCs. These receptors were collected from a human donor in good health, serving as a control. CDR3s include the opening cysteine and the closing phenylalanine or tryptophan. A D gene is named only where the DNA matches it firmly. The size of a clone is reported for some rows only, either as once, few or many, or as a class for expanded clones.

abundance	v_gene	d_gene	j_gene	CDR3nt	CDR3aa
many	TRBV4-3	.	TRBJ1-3	TGCGCCAGCAGCCAAGATTACAGGAGCGGTGCCTTCTCTGGAAACACCATATATTTT	CASSQDYRSGAFSGNTIYF
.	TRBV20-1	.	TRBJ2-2	TGCAGTGCCAGCAGGTGGACGGGGGCTTCGAACACCGGGGAGCTGTTTTTT	CSASRWTGASNTGELFF
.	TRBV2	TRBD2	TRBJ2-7	TGTGCTAGCAACTTACTAGCGAGGAAATACACGCAGTATTTC	CASNLLARKYTQYF
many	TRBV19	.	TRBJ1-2	TGTGCCAGTAGAGCGGACTATGGCTACACCTTC	CASRADYGYTF
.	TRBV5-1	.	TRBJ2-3	TGTGCCAGCAGCTTGGACGGGGGAGCTTCTAGCACAGATACGCAGTATTTT	CASSLDGGASSTDTQYF
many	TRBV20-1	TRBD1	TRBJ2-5	TGCAGCCTAACCCCCGGACAGGGGATTACGGAGACCCAGTACTTC	CSLTPGQGITETQYF
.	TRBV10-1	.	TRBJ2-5	TGTGCCAGCAGTGAGTGGGCGAAAAGTGAATCCTACGACCAGTACTTC	CASSEWAKSESYDQYF
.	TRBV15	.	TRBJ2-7	TGTGCCACCAGCTTCGGGAAAGGGCCCTCCGAGCAGTACTTC	CATSFGKGPSEQYF
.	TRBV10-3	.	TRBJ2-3	TGTGCCATCAGTGAAAGGCGTGACAGCGCAGATACGCAGTATTTT	CAISERRDSADTQYF
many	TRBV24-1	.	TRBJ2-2	TGTGCCACCAGTGATTTGTCAGGGGGGTCCGGGGAGCTGTTTTTT	CATSDLSGGSGELFF
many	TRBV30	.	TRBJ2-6	TGTGCCGCGATACGTGGGGCCAACGTCCTGACTTTC	CAAIRGANVLTF
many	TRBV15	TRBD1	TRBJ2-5	TGTGCCACCAGCACTGGGACAGAGAAAGAGACCCAGTACTTC	CATSTGTEKETQYF
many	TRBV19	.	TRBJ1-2	TGTGCCAGTAGTATTGGGCAGGGAGAGGGCTACACCTTC	CASSIGQGEGYTF